These 9 T cell receptor beta chains originate from one sample sequenced in a study of blood T cell repertoires in COVID-19. Clones were sequenced by immunoSEQ multiplex PCR, and TCRdb holds only the in-frame ones, with some missing. The sample lists around 250,000 clones; around 93% were seen once. The material sequenced was PBMCs or T cells enriched from blood (not recorded which). Source of these receptors: a human donor in a cohort exposed to, infected with or recovered from COVID-19 (not recorded which). The donor label of this sample is uncertain.

The V call is TRBV3-1 (or the pseudogene TRBV3-2), the J call TRBJ1-2; a weak D match, TRBD1 (6 bases). The CDR3 is made up of 18 amino acids. Trimming pared 1 base from V and 2 bases from J, leaving 20 bases between. Germline V gives CDR1 LGHDT, CDR2 YNNKEL (reference sequence). The CDR3 loop reads CASSQAAWGQYSNYGYTF. In nucleotides, the CDR3 is TGTGCCAGCAGCCAAGCCGCGTGGGGGCAGTACTCCAACTATGGCTACACCTTC.

This clone was picked up a small number of times. DNA of the CDR3: TGTGCCAGCAGTCAGAGACAGGGGGGTGAAGCTTTCTTT. It encodes CASSQRQGGEAFF. The chain uses TRBV6-4 and TRBJ1-1; 9 bases line up with TRBD1. J lost 7 bases, V lost 5 bases, and 5 bases had no gene match. CDR3 length equals 13 residues. Germline V CDR1 and CDR2: MRHNA, SNTAGT.

The chain carries TRBV4-1 and TRBJ2-5, with 9 bases matching TRBD2. The CDR3 covers 17 residues. Germline CDR1 is MGHRA and CDR2 is YSYEKL. V shed 4 bases, J shed 5 bases, and the junction held 14 bases outside the gene matches. The CDR3 protein is CASSLGASGASEETQYF. In DNA form, the CDR3 reads TGCGCCAGCAGCCTTGGGGCTAGCGGGGCCTCGGAGGAGACCCAGTACTTC.

The chain uses TRBV2 and TRBJ1-1; tentatively, D is TRBD1 (5 bases). Germline CDR1 reads SNHLY; CDR2 reads FYNNEI. Trimming stripped 3 bases from V and 6 bases from J, with 14 bases between. This CDR3 spans 14 amino acids. In DNA, the CDR3 is TGTGCCAGCAGTGACCGCAGGGTTCTTGCTGAAGCTTTCTTT. Translating gives CASSDRRVLAEAFF.

This chain connects TRBV20-1 to TRBJ2-5, with unresolved D. The CDR3 totals 10 residues. Trimming left V 5 bases short and J 4 bases short, with 5 bases between. The V gene's germline CDR1 is DFQATT and CDR2 SNEGSKA (reference sequence). The CDR3 bases are TGCAGTGCTGCTACAGAGACCCAGTACTTC. Its translation: CSAATETQYF.

The gene calls are TRBV15 and TRBJ1-1, with 7 bases that match TRBD1. CDR3 length: 15 amino acids. Germline loops: CDR1 LNHNV, CDR2 YYDKDF (reference sequence). With V trimmed by 4 bases and J by 1 base, 6 bases remained unmatched. CDR3 sequence (DNA): TGTGCCACCAGCACTCCCGGGACAGCGAACACTGAAGCTTTCTTT. It encodes CATSTPGTANTEAFF.

The chain recombines TRBV6-2 or TRBV6-3 with TRBJ1-2, with TRBD1 identical over 9 bases. Germline assignment: CDR1 MNHEY and CDR2 SVGEGT. CDR3 size: 13 residues. V lost 5 bases and J lost 3; bases outside the gene matches: 1. DNA for the CDR3: TGTGCCAGCAGTGACAGGGGGTACTATGGCTACACCTTC. The encoded protein is CASSDRGYYGYTF.

J is TRBJ2-3 and V is TRBV6-6, with a possible D match to TRBD1 (5 bases). The V gene's germline CDR1 is MNHNY and CDR2 SVGAGI (reference sequence). The CDR3 spans 15 residues. V gave up 6 bases and J gave up 3 bases, with 16 bases separating them. The CDR3, as DNA: TGTGCCAGCAGGGCAACAGGTTGGACGACAGATACGCAGTATTTT. This sequence encodes CASRATGWTTDTQYF.

This chain links TRBV27 with TRBJ1-1; no clear D. The CDR3 runs 13 residues. From germline, CDR1 is MNHEY and CDR2 SMNVEV (reference sequence). Trimming took off 6 bases at V and 0 bases at J, with 8 bases between the two ends. The CDR3: CASSALLNTEAFF. The CDR3 region has the DNA TGTGCCAGCAGCGCCCTATTGAACACTGAAGCTTTCTTT.